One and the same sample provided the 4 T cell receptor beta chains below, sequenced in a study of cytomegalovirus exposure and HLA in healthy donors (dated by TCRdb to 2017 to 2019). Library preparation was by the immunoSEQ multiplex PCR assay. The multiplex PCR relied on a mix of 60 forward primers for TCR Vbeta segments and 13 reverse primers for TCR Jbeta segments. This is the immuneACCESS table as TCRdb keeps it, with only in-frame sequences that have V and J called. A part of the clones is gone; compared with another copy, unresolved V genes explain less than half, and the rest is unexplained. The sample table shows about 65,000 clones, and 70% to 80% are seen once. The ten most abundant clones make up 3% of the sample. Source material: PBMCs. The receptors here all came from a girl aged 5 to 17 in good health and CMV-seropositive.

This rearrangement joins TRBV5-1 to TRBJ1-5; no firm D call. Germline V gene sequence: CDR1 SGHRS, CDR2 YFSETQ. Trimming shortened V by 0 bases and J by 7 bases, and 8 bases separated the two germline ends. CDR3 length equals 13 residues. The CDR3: CASSLDGKQPQHF. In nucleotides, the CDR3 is TGCGCCAGCAGCTTGGACGGGAAGCAGCCCCAGCATTTT.

CDR3 sequence reads: CASLAPYGYTF. Written as DNA, the CDR3 is TGTGCCAGCCTGGCCCCCTATGGCTACACCTTC. V and J are TRBV28 and TRBJ1-2, with D unclear. This CDR3 is built from 11 residues. Germline V lookup: CDR1 MDHEN, CDR2 SYDVKM. V was pared by 8 bases and J by 4 bases, with 8 bases between.

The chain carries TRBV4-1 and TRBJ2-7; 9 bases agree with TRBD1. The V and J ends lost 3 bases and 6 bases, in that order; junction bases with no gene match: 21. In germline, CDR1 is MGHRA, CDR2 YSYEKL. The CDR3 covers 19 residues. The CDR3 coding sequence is TGCGCCAGCAGCCATGGCCCCCTCCACCGGGACAGGGCCCGAATCGAGCAGTACTTC. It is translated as CASSHGPLHRDRARIEQYF.

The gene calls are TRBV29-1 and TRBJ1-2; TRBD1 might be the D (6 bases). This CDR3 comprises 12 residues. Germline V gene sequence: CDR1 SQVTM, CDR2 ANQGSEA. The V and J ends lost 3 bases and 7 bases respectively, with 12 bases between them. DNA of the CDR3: TGCAGCGTTGAGTACAGGGAGGGTGGCTACACCTTC. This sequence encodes CSVEYREGGYTF.